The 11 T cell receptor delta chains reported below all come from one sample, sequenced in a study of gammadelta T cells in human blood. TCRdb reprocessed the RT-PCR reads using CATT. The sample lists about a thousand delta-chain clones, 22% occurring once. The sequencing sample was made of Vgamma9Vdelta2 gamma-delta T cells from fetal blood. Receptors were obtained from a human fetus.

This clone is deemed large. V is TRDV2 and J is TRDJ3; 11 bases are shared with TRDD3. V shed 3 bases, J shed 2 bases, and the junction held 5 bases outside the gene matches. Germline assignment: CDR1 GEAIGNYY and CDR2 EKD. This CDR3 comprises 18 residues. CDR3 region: CACDEILGDTWDTRQMFF. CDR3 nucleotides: TGTGCCTGTGACGAAATACTGGGGGATACCTGGGACACCCGACAGATGTTTTTC.

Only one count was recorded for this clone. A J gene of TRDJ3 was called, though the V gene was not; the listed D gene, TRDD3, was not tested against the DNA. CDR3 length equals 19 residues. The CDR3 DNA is TGTGCCTGTGACGTTACTGGGGGTCCGAGCTCCTGGGACACCCGACAGATGTTTTTC. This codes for CACDVTGGPSSWDTRQMFF.

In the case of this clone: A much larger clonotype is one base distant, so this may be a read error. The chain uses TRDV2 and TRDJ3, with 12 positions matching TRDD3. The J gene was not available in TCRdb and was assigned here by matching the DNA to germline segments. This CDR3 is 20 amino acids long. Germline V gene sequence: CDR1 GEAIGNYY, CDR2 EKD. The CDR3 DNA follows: TGTGCCCGTGACTACCTTCTGGGGGATACGCGCTCCTGGGACACCCGACAGATGTTTTTC. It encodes CARDYLLGDTRSWDTRQMFF.

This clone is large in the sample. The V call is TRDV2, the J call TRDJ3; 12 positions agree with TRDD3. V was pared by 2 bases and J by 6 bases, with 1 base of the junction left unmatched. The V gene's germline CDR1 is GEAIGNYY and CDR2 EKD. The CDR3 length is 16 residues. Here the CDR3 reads CACDILGDTDTRQMFF. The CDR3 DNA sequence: TGTGCCTGTGACATACTGGGGGATACGGACACCCGACAGATGTTTTTC.

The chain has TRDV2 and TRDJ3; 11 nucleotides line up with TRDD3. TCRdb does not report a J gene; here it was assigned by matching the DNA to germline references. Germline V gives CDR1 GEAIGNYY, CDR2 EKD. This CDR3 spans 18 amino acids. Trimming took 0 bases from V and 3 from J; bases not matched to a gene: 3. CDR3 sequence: CACDTVTGGYWDTRQMFF. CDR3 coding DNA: TGTGCCTGTGACACCGTAACTGGGGGATACTGGGACACCCGACAGATGTTTTTC.

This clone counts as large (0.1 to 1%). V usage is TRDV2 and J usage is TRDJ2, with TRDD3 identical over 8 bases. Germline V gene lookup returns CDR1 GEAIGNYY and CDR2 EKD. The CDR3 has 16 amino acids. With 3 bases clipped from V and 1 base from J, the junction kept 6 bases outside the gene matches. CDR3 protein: CACDGLGDFLTAQLFF. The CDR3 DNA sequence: TGTGCCTGTGACGGGTTGGGGGATTTTTTGACAGCACAACTCTTCTTT.

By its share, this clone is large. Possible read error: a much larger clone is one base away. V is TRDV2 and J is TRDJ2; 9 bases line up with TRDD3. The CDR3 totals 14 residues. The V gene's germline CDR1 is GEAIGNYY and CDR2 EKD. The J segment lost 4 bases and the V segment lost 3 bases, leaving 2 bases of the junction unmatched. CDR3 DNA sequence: TGTGCCTGTGACGTACTGGGGGAGACAGCACAACTCTTCTTT. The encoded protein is CACDVLGETAQLFF.

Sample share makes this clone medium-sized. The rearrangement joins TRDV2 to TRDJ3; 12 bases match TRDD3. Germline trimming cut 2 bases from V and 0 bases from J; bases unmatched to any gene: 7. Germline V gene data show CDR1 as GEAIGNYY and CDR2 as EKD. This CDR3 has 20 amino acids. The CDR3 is CACDSTGGYPSSWDTRQMFF. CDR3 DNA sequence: TGTGCCTGTGACAGTACTGGGGGATACCCCTCCTCCTGGGACACCCGACAGATGTTTTTC.

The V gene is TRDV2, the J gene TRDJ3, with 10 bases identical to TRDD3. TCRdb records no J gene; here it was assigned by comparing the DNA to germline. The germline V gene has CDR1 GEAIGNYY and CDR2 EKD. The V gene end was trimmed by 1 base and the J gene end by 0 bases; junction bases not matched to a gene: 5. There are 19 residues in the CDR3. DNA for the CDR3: TGTGCCTGTGACACGTACTGGGGGATGGACTCCTGGGACACCCGACAGATGTTTTTC. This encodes CACDTYWGMDSWDTRQMFF.

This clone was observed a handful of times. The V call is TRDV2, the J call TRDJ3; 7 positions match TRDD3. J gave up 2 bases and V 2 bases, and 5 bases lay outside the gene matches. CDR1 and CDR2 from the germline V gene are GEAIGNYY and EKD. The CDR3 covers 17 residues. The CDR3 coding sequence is TGTGCCTGTGACAATACTGGGGATACCTGGGACACCCGACAGATGTTTTTC. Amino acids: CACDNTGDTWDTRQMFF.

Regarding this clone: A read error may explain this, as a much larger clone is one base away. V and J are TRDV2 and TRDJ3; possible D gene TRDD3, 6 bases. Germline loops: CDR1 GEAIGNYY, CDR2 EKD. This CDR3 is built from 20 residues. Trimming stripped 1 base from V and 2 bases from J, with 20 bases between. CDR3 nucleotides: TGTGCCTGTGACACGGTTTTCCGGGAGATACGCGCCTGGGACACCCGACAGATGTTTTTC. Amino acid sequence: CACDTVFREIRAWDTRQMFF.